This section outlines one T cell receptor (beta chain) sequence together with its context. There is no known antigen for this receptor. Per-base quality was not reported, and no clone a single base away is much larger than it. Other DNA sequences in this sample translate to the same CDR3. TCR CDR3 regions were amplified from genomic DNA by multiplex PCR using the deep immunoSEQ assay. Genomic DNA extracted from each cell subset was distributed evenly over all wells of several immunoSEQ 96-well plates, and each plate served as one replicate. Each replicate PCR for sorted subsets received about 0.2 ug genomic DNA, equal to tens of thousands of T cell genomes. The purified libraries were quantified using a Qubit 3.0 fluorometer, sized with a Bioanalyzer 2100, and then quantified again using the KAPA Library Quantification kit. Every immunoSEQ 96-well plate was sequenced on a separate single-read 150-cycle Illumina NextSeq 550 flow cell. Under the source paper's analysis protocol: Because the immunoSEQ output included only junctional sequences and no quality scores, the filtering could not be the same as the filtering used for full-length reads. To assign V/J genes and CDR3, sequences were annotated using PyIR, a Python wrapper for IgBLAST v1.9, with IMGT germline references. Reads were filtered out if the reads had weak V/J assignments (E-value above 1e-6), no CDR3, stop codons, out-of-frame junctions, or ambiguous translated residues. V3J clonotypes were defined as sequences sharing the same inferred V gene, J gene, and CDR3 amino acid sequence. To compute the percentage overlap between repertoires, the number of shared unique clonotypes was divided by the size of the smaller repertoire. RTK rarefaction, the Chao1 estimator, and Recon v2.1 estimates of unobserved clonotypes were used to assess repertoire richness. OLGA was used to compute generation probabilities for all TCRbeta clonotypes that the gDNA method yielded from a handful of donors. TCRdb stores this immuneACCESS table with in-frame sequences only. Part of the clones is absent; in the studies checked, under half of the shortfall reflects unresolved V genes, and no reason is known for the rest. V, J and clone size reflect that table, while D and trimming were determined from the DNA. Across this sample there are 2.5 million or so clones, with roughly nine tenths seen only once. Of the sample, roughly 0.13% is held by the ten largest clones.

The CDR3, from cysteine to phenylalanine, totals 13 residues. Only the CDR3 region is kept as DNA, spanning 39 bases read in frame from base 1. CDR1 SGHTA and CDR2 FQGNSA were looked up in the germline V gene. A distance of 4 bases separates the germline ends of V and J, which lose 2 bases and 0 bases respectively. The data originate from a study of shared clonotypes between healthy human individuals (TCRdb year 2020). About the full investigation: The cohort comprised two women and a few men aged 18 to 49 years. For each donor, CD4 naive and CD4 memory were each run on three plates, CD8 naive on two plates, and CD8 memory on one plate. To estimate repertoire size and how much clonotype sharing occurs between individuals, the study deeply sequenced the blood TCR repertoires of five healthy adults. To increase sequencing depth and limit assay-specific biases, different laboratories used diverse techniques to prepare libraries and sequence TCR repertoires. Leukapheresis yielded between about 0.94 and 9.5 billion PBMCs per donor.

The donors were healthy, HIV-negative adults with no recently reported acute infections or vaccinations. Only Caucasian adults living in Nashville, Tennessee, USA were represented among the donors. CD4+ T cells were enriched by magnetic negative selection, after which naive cells were positively selected on CD45RA and the negative fraction was taken as the memory subset. Blood was obtained by leukapheresis, after which PBMCs were separated by Ficoll-Histopaque density gradient centrifugation and cryopreserved in liquid nitrogen vapor phase. Purity and quantity of every magnetically sorted T cell population were checked by analytical flow cytometry. Genomic DNA was isolated from each sorted fraction and quantified by UV absorbance on a Nanodrop 2000c. The paper as a whole reports these results and caveats: Higher generation probabilities were observed for clonotypes shared by all four sorted-subset donors than for non-shared clonotypes. Larger estimated clonotype richness was generally found for naive subsets than for memory subsets. The small number of donors limited the genetic and exposure-history diversity represented. Across a few donors, about 5% of naive CD4, roughly 3.3% of naive CD8, 2.3% of memory CD4, and approximately 0.4% of memory CD8 clonotypes were shared. Sampling was limited to blood, and TCR repertoires in tissue likely differ from TCR repertoires in blood. Based on pairwise subsampling, the degree of clonotype sharing among donors was expected to be affected by sequencing depth. Incomplete sequencing was indicated by rarefaction of sorted-subset datasets, despite the large sequencing depth.

The sequence joins TRBV7-2 to TRBJ2-5; there is no confident call for the D gene. The sequenced sample consisted of naive CD4+ T cells sorted from blood. Sample cell subset or site, as interpreted from the label and publication: CD45RA+ positively selected. The sequence derives from a man between 18 and 35 years old in good health. The sequenced DNA is TGTGCCAGCAGCTTATACAACCAAGAGACCCAGTACTTC. Translated, this gives CASSLYNQETQYF. The CDR3 plus the reference TRBV7-2 and TRBJ2-5 genes for the other parts give the full variable domain: GAGVSQSPSNKVTEKGKDVELRCDPISGHTALYWYRQSLGQGLEFLIYFQGNSAPDKSGLPSDRFSAERTGGSVSTLTIQRTQQEDSAVYLCASSLYNQETQYFGPGTRLLVL.